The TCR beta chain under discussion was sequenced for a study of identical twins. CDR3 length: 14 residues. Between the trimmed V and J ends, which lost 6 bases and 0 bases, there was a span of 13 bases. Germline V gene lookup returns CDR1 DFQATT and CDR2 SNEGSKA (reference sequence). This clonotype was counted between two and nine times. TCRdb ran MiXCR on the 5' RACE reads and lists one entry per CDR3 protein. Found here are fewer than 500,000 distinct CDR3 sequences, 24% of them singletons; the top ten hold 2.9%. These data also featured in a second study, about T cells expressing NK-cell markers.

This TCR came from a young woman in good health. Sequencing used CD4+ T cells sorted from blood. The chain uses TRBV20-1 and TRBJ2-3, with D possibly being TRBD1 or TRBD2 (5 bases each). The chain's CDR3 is CSAPRDLSTDTQYF. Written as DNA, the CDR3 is TGCAGTGCCCCCCGGGACCTAAGCACAGATACGCAGTATTTT.